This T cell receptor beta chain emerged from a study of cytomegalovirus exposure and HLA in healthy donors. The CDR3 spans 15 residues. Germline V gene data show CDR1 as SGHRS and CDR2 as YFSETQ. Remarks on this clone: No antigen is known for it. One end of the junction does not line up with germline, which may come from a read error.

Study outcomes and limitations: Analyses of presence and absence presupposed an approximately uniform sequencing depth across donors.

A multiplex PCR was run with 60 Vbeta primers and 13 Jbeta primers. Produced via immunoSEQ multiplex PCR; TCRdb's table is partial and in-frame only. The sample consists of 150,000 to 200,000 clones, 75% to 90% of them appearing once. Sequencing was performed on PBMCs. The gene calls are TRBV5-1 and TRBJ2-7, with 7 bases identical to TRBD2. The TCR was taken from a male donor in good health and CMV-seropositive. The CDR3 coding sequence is TGCGCCAGCCGCTTATCCCAAGCGGGAAGGTACGAGCAGTACTTC. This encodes CASRLSQAGRYEQYF.